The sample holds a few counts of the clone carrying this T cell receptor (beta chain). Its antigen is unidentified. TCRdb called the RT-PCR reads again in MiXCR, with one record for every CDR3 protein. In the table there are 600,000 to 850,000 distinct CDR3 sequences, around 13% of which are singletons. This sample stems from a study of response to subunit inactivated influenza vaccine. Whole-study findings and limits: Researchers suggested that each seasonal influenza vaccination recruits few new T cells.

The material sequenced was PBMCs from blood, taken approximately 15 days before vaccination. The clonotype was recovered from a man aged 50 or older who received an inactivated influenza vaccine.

CDR3 bases: TGTGCCAGCAGCACGACAGAGAACACTGAAGCTTTCTTT. Amino acids: CASSTTENTEAFF. This sequence joins TRBV6-1 and TRBJ1-1; tentative D call: TRBD1 (5 bases). CDR1 and CDR2 (germline): MNHNS, SASEGT. This CDR3 has 13 residues. Between the trimmed V and J ends, which lost 6 bases and 1 base, there was a span of 9 bases.